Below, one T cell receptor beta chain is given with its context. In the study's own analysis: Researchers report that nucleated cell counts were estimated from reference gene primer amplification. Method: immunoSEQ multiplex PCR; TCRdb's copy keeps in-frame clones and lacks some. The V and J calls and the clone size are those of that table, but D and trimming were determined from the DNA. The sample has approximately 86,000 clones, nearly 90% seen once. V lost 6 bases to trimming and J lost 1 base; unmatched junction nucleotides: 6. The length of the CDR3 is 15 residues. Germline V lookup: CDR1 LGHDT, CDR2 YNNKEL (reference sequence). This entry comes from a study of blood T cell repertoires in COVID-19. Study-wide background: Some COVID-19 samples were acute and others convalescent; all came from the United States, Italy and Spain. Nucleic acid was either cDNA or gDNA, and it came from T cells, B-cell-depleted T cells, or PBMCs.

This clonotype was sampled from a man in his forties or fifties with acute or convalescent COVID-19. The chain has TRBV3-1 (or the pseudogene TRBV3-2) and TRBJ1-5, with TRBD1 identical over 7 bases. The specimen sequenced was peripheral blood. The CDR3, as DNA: TGTGCCAGCAGTCTGACAGGGACCAGCAATCAGCCCCAGCATTTT. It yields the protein CASSLTGTSNQPQHF.